This TCR beta chain was captured by sequencing in a study of blood T cell repertoires in COVID-19. Whole-study context: PBMCs, B-cell-depleted T cells, or T cells were the source of the cDNA or gDNA that made up the material.

The table came from immunoSEQ multiplex PCR; TCRdb's copy has only in-frame clones and leaves some out. The data hold some 250,000 clones, with nearly 90% observed a single time. V was pared by 4 bases and J by 4 bases, with 8 bases of the junction left unmatched. CDR1 is SGDLS and CDR2 is YYNGEE in the germline V gene. The CDR3 loop spans 16 amino acids. The chain combines TRBV9 with TRBJ2-5, with 12 bases that match TRBD2. Sequenced: peripheral blood. The source of this sequence is a human donor in a cohort sampled during active COVID-19. Here the CDR3 reads CASSLPLAGGGETQYF. The DNA for the CDR3 is TGTGCCAGCAGCCTGCCCCTAGCGGGGGGGGGAGAGACCCAGTACTTC.